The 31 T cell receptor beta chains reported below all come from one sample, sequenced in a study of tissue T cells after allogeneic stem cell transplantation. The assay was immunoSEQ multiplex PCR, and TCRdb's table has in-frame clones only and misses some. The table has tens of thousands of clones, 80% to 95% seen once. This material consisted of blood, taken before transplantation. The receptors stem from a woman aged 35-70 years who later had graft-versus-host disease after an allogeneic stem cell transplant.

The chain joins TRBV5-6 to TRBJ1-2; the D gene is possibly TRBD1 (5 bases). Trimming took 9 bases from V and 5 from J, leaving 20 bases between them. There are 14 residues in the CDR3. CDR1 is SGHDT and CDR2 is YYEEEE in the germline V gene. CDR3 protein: CATNREGRGYGYTF. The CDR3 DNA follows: TGTGCCACCAACCGGGAGGGACGAGGATATGGCTACACCTTC.

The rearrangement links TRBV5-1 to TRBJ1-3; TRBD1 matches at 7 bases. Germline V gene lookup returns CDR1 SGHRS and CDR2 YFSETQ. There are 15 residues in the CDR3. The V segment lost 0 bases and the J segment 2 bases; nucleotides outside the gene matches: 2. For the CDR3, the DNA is TGCGCCAGCAGCTTGGACACAGGGGCTGGAAACACCATATATTTT. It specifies CASSLDTGAGNTIYF.

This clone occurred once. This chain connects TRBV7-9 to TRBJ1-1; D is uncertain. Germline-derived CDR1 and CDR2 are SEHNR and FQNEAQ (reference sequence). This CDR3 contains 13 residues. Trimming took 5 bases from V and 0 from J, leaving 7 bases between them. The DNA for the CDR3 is TGTGCCAGCAGCCTGGGGATGAACACTGAAGCTTTCTTT. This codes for CASSLGMNTEAFF. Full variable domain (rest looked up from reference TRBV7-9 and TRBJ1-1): DTGVSQNPRHKITKRGQNVTFRCDPISEHNRLYWYRQTLGQGPEFLTYFQNEAQLEKSRLLSDRFSAERPKGSFSTLEIQRTEQGDSAMYLCASSLGMNTEAFFGQGTRLTVV.

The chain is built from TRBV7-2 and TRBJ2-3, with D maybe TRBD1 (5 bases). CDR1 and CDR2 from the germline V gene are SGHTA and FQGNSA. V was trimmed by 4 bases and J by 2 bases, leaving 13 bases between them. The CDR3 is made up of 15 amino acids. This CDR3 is CASSYPGIYTDTQYF. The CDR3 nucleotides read TGTGCCAGCAGCTATCCAGGGATTTACACAGATACGCAGTATTTT.

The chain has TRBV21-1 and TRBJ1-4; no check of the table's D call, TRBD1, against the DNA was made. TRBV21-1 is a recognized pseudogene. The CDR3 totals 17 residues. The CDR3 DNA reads TGTGCCAGCAGCAAAGTTAACGGAGGACAGTCAAATGAAAAACTGTTTTTT. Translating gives CASSKVNGGQSNEKLFF.

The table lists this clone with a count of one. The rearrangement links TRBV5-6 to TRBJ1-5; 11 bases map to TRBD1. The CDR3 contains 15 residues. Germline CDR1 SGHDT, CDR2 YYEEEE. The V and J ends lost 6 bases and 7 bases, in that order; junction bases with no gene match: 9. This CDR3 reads CASTLWGTGGQPQHF. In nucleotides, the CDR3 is TGTGCCAGCACCCTATGGGGGACAGGGGGACAGCCCCAGCATTTT. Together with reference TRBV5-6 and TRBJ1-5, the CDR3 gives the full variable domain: DAGVTQSPTHLIKTRGQQVTLRCSPKSGHDTVSWYQQALGQGPQFIFQYYEEEERQRGNFPDRFSGHQFPNYSSELNVNALLLGDSALYLCASTLWGTGGQPQHFGDGTRLSIL.

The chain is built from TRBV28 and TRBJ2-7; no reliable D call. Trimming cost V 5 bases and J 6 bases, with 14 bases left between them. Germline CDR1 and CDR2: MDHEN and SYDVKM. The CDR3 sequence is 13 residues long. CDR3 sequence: CASSLGLPAEQYF. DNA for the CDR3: TGTGCCAGCAGTCTAGGATTACCCGCCGAGCAGTACTTC. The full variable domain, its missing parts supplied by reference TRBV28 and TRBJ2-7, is DVKVTQSSRYLVKRTGEKVFLECVQDMDHENMFWYRQDPGLGLRLIYFSYDVKMKEKGDIPEGYSVSREKKERFSLILESASTNQTSMYLCASSLGLPAEQYFGPGTRLTVT.

CDR3 nucleotides: TGTGCCAGCACGCTTACAGATACGCAGTATTTT. Encoded protein: CASTLTDTQYF. The chain joins TRBV2 to TRBJ2-3; D remains unclear. Trimming stripped 7 bases from V and 3 bases from J, with 5 bases between. This CDR3 region has 11 residues. Germline CDR1 SNHLY, CDR2 FYNNEI.

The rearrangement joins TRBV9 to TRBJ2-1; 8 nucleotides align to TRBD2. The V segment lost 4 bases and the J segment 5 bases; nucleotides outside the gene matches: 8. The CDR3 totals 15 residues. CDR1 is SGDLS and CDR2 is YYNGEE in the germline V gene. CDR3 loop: CASSPVAGSHNEQFF. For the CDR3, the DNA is TGTGCCAGCAGCCCTGTAGCGGGGTCACACAATGAGCAGTTCTTC.

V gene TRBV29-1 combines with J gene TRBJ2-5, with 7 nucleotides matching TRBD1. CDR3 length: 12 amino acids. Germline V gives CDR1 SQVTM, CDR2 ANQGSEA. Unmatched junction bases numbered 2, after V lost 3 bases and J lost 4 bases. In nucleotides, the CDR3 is TGCAGCGTTGATGAGGGGGCAGAGACCCAGTACTTC. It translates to CSVDEGAETQYF.

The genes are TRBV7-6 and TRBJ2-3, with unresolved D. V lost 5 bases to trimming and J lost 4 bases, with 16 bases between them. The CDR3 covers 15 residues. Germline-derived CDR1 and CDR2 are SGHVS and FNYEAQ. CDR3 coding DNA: TGTGCCAGCAGCCCCGCCGCAGGATCGGCAGATACGCAGTATTTT. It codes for CASSPAAGSADTQYF.

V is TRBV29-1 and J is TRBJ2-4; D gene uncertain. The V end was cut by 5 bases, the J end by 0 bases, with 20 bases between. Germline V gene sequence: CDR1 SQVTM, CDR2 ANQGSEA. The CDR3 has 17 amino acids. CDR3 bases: TGCAGCGTTCGCATCCGTGGGCTGGCACTAGCCAAAAACATTCAGTACTTC. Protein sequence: CSVRIRGLALAKNIQYF.

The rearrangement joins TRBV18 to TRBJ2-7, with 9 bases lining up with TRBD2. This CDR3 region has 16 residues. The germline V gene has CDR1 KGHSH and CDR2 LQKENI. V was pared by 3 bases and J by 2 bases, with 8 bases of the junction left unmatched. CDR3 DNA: TGTGCCAGCTCACCTGTGGCGGGGGGGATGGCCTACGAGCAGTACTTC. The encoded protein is CASSPVAGGMAYEQYF.

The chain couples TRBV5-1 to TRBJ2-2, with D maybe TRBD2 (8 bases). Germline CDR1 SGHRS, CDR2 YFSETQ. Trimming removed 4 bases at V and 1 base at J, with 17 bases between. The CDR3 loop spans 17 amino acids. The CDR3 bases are TGCGCCAGCAGCGCAGGGGGTCTAGCGGGGAACACCGGGGAGCTGTTTTTT. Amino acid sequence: CASSAGGLAGNTGELFF.

CDR3 loop: CASSPLYTEAFF. CDR3 DNA: TGTGCCAGCTCACCACTGTACACTGAAGCTTTCTTT. The J gene is TRBJ1-1, the V gene TRBV18; D remains unclear. The CDR3 has 12 residues. V dropped 1 base and J dropped 3 bases, with 3 bases sitting between them. From germline, CDR1 is KGHSH and CDR2 LQKENI.

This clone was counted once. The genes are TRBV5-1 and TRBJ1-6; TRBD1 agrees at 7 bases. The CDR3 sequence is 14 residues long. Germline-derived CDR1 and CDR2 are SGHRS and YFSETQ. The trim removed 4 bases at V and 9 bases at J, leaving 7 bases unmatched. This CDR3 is CASSLDRMGSPLHF. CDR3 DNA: TGCGCCAGCAGCCTGGACAGGATGGGTTCACCCCTCCACTTT.

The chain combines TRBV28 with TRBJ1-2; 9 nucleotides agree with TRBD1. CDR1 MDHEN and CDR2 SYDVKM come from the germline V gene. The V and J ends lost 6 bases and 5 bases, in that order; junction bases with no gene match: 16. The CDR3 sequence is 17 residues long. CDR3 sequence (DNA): TGTGCCAGCAGCCTGGGACAGGGCCATTTAATTCGGTATGGCTACACCTTC. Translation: CASSLGQGHLIRYGYTF.

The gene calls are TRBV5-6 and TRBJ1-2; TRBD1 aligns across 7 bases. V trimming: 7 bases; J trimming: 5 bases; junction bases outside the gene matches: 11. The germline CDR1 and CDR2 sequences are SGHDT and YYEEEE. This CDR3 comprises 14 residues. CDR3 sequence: CASSYGQEIYGYTF. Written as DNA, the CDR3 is TGTGCCAGCTCGTATGGACAGGAGATTTATGGCTACACCTTC.

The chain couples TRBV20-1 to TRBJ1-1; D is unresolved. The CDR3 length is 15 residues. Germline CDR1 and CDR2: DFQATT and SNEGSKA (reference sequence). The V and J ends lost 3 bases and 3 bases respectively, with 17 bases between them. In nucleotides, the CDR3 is TGCAGTGCTAGTTATTGGGTGGGCTGGGACACTGAAGCTTTCTTT. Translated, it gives CSASYWVGWDTEAFF.

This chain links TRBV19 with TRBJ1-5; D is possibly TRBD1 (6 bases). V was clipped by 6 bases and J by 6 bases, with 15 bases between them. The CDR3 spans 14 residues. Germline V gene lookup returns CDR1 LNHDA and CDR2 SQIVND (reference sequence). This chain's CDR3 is CASSTGSRGQPQHF. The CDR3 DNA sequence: TGTGCCAGTAGCACAGGGAGTCGGGGTCAGCCCCAGCATTTT.

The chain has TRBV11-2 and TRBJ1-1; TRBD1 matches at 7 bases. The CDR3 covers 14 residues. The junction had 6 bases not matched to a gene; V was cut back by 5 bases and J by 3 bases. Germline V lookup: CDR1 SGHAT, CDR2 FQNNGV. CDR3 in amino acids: CASSRGGSYTEAFF. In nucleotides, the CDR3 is TGTGCCAGCAGCCGAGGGGGCTCGTACACTGAAGCTTTCTTT.

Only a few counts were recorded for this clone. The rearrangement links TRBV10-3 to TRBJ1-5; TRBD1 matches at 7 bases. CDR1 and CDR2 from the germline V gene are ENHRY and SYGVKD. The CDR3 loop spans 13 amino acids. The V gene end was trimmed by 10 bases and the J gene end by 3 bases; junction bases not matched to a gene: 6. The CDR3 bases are TGTGCCACCAGGGGGGTAAACAATCAGCCCCAGCATTTT. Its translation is CATRGVNNQPQHF.

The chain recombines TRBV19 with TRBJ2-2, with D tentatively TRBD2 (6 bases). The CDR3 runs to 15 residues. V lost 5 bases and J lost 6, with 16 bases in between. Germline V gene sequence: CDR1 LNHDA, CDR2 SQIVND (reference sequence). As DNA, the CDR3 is TGTGCCAGTAGTCCGAACCCTGGGGGGTCCGGGGAGCTGTTTTTT. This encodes CASSPNPGGSGELFF.

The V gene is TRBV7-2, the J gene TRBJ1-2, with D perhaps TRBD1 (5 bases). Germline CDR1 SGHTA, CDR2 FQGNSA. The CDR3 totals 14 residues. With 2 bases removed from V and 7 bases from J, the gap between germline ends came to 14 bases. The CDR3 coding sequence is TGTGCCAGCAGCTTAATTAACGGGCAGGGTGGCTACACCTTC. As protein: CASSLINGQGGYTF.

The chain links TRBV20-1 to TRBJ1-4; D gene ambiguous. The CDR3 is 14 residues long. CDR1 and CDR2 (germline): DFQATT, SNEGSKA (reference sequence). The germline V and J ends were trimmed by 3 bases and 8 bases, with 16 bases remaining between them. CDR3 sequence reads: CSASGGMLREKLFF. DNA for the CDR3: TGCAGTGCTAGTGGCGGGATGTTAAGAGAAAAACTGTTTTTT.

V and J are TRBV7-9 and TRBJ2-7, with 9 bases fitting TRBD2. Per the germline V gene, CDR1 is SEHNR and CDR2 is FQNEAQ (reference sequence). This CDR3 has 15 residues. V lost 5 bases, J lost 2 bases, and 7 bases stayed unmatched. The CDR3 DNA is TGTGCCAGCAGCCATCCCGGGACTAGCCCCTACGAGCAGTACTTC. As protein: CASSHPGTSPYEQYF. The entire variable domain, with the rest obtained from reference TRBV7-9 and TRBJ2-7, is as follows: DTGVSQNPRHKITKRGQNVTFRCDPISEHNRLYWYRQTLGQGPEFLTYFQNEAQLEKSRLLSDRFSAERPKGSFSTLEIQRTEQGDSAMYLCASSHPGTSPYEQYFGPGTRLTVT.

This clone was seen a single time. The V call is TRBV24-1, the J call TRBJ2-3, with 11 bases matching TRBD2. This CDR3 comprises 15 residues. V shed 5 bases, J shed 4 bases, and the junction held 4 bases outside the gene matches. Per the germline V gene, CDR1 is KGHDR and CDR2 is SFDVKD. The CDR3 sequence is CATSATSGGADTQYF. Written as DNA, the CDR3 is TGTGCCACCAGTGCAACTAGCGGGGGTGCAGATACGCAGTATTTT.

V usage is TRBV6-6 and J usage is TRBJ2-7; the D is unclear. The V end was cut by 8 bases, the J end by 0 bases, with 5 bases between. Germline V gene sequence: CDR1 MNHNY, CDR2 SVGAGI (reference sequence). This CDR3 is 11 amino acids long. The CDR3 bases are TGTGCCAGCTATAACTCCTACGAGCAGTACTTC. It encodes CASYNSYEQYF.

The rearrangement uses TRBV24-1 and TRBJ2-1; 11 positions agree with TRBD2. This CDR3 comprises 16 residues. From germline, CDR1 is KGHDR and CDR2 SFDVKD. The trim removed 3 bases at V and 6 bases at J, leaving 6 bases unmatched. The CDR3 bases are TGTGCCACCAGTGATATTGGACTAGCGGGCCTCAATGAGCAGTTCTTC. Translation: CATSDIGLAGLNEQFF.

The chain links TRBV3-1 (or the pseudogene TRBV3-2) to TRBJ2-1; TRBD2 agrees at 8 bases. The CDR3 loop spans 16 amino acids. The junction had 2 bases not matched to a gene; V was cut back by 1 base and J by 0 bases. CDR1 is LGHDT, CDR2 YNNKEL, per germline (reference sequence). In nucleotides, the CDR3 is TGTGCCAGCAGCCAAGTTCTAGCGGGCTCCTACAATGAGCAGTTCTTC. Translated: CASSQVLAGSYNEQFF.

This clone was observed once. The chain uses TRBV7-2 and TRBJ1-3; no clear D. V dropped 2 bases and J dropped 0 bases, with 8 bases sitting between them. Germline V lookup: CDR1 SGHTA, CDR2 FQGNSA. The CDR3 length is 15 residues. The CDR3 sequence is CASSLRANSGNTIYF. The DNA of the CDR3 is TGTGCCAGCAGCTTAAGGGCGAACTCTGGAAACACCATATATTTT.